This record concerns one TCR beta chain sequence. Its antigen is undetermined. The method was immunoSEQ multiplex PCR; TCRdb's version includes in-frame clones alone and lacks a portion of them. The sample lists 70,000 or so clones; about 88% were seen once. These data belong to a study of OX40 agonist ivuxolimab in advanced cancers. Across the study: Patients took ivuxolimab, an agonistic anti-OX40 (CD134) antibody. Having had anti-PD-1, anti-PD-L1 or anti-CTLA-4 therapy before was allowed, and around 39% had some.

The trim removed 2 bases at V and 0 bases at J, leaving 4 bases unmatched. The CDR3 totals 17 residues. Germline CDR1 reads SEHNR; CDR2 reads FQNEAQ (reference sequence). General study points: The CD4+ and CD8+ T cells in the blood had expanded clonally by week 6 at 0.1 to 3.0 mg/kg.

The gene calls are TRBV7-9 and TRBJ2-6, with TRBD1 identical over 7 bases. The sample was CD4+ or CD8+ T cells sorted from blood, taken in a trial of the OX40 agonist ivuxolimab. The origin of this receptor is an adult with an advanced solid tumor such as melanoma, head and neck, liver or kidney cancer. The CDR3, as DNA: TGTGCCAGCAGCTTAAGGGGGCTGGACTCTGGGGCCAACGTCCTGACTTTC. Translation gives CASSLRGLDSGANVLTF.